These 26 T cell receptor beta chains were all obtained from the same sample, sequenced in a study of Graves' ophthalmopathy and Graves' hyperthyroidism. Amplifying from RNA transcripts, the study obtained TCR beta CDR3 regions. After a first-round RT-PCR with HTBI primers, a second-round multiplex PCR was run. One entry per CDR3 protein results from TCRdb running MiXCR on the multiplex PCR reads. The sample holds around 1.1 million distinct CDR3 sequences, about 36% seen once. Sequencing was carried out using peripheral blood or thyroid tissue (not recorded which). All receptors derive from an adult man with Graves' hyperthyroidism.

This clonotype was seen at least ten times. The chain has TRBV13 and TRBJ1-5, with TRBD1 identical over 9 bases. J gave up 11 bases and V 4 bases, and 6 bases lay outside the gene matches. The CDR3 totals 13 residues. Germline assignment: CDR1 PRHDT and CDR2 FYEKMQ (reference sequence). DNA of the CDR3: TGTGCCAGCAGCTCCTCCCGGGACAGGGCCCAGCATTTT. Its protein is CASSSSRDRAQHF.

This clonotype was detected a few times. The chain joins TRBV2 to TRBJ1-1; tentatively, D is TRBD1 (5 bases). This CDR3 has 14 residues. The germline CDR1 and CDR2 sequences are SNHLY and FYNNEI. The V and J ends lost 7 bases and 2 bases respectively, with 14 bases between them. The CDR3 is CASTLDRSNTEAFF. CDR3 nucleotides: TGTGCCAGCACCCTCGACAGATCTAACACTGAAGCTTTCTTT.

The chain combines TRBV7-9 with TRBJ1-1; D is unresolved. Per germline, CDR1 SEHNR and CDR2 FQNEAQ (reference sequence). The CDR3 loop spans 13 amino acids. Deletions cut 8 bases from V and 5 bases from J, with 15 bases between. This CDR3 reads CASLWEKGTEAFF. As DNA, the CDR3 is TGTGCCAGCCTATGGGAAAAGGGTACTGAAGCTTTCTTT.

CDR3: CAISEMIGQGSEQYF. CDR3 DNA sequence: TGTGCCATCAGTGAAATGATAGGACAGGGGAGCGAGCAGTACTTC. The chain employs TRBV10-3 and TRBJ2-7; 9 bases align to TRBD1. With 3 bases clipped from V and 6 bases from J, the junction kept 9 bases outside the gene matches. The CDR3 loop spans 15 amino acids. Germline CDR1 ENHRY, CDR2 SYGVKD.

This sequence joins TRBV9 and TRBJ2-3; D ambiguous. The ends were cut back, 0 bases at V and 1 base at J, with 9 bases in the middle. The CDR3 runs 15 residues. CDR1 and CDR2 from the germline V gene are SGDLS and YYNGEE. The CDR3 spells CASSVAGRGTDTQYF. The CDR3 DNA is TGTGCCAGCAGCGTAGCGGGTAGGGGCACAGATACGCAGTATTTT.

The gene calls are TRBV2 and TRBJ1-6; 7 bases are a match to TRBD1. This CDR3 is 15 amino acids long. The germline gives CDR1 SNHLY, CDR2 FYNNEI. After removal of 5 bases from V and 9 bases from J, the junction contained 10 bases not matched to a gene. In nucleotides, the CDR3 is TGTGCCAGCAGTCGAAGGGGGCTAGAGGGTTCACCCCTCCACTTT. Amino acids: CASSRRGLEGSPLHF. The whole variable domain, remainder taken from reference TRBV2 and TRBJ1-6, is EPEVTQTPSHQVTQMGQEVILRCVPISNHLYFYWYRQILGQKVEFLVSFYNNEISEKSEIFDDQFSVERPDGSNFTLKIRSTKLEDSAMYFCASSRRGLEGSPLHFGNGTRLTVT.

The chain joins TRBV19 to TRBJ1-4; TRBD1 is a possible D gene (5 bases). This CDR3 contains 14 residues. With 3 bases removed from V and 8 bases from J, the gap between germline ends came to 13 bases. Per the germline V gene, CDR1 is LNHDA and CDR2 is SQIVND (reference sequence). CDR3 sequence: CASSIQGEGEKLFF. The CDR3 region has the DNA TGTGCCAGTAGTATCCAGGGAGAAGGCGAAAAACTGTTTTTT.

This clonotype was counted only a few times. The CDR3 DNA is TGTGCCAGCAGGCAACCGGGCAGCTCTGGAAACACCATATATTTT. It encodes CASRQPGSSGNTIYF. The gene calls are TRBV6-5 and TRBJ1-3; D ambiguous. The CDR3 covers 15 residues. Germline CDR1 reads MNHEY; CDR2 reads SVGAGI. Trimming took off 6 bases at V and 0 bases at J, with 12 bases between the two ends.

This sequence joins TRBV2 and TRBJ2-6, with D possibly called TRBD1 or TRBD2 (5 bases each). V shed 4 bases and J shed 0 bases, with 19 bases lying between them. The CDR3 is 19 amino acids. CDR1 and CDR2 (germline): SNHLY, FYNNEI. The CDR3 loop is CASSVHRERGGSGANVLTF. The CDR3 region has the DNA TGTGCCAGCAGTGTCCATAGAGAACGGGGCGGCTCTGGGGCCAACGTCCTGACTTTC.

Details on this clonotype: Germline is not matched at one junction end, which may reflect a read error. The gene calls are TRBV6-5 and TRBJ1-4, with a weak D call TRBD1 (5 bases). Germline V CDR1 and CDR2: MNHEY, SVGAGI. The CDR3 covers 13 residues. The CDR3 is CAISRDGWEKLFF. Here the CDR3 DNA reads TGTGCCATCAGTAGGGACGGATGGGAAAAACTGTTTTTT.

CDR3 nucleotides: TGTGCCAGCAGCGAAATCTCGAGCGGACGGAGCCTCTCTGGAAACACCATATATTTT. Residues: CASSEISSGRSLSGNTIYF. J is TRBJ1-3 and V is TRBV14; D unclear. The V end lost 5 bases, the J end lost 0 bases, and 23 bases lay between the germline ends. This CDR3 comprises 19 residues. Per the germline V gene, CDR1 is SGHDN and CDR2 is FVKESK.

The rearrangement links TRBV10-3 to TRBJ2-7; 9 positions match TRBD1. This CDR3 spans 15 amino acids. After removal of 6 bases from V and 2 bases from J, the junction contained 8 bases not matched to a gene. CDR1 and CDR2 (germline): ENHRY, SYGVKD. The CDR3 here is CAIRTRDRAPYEQYF. For the CDR3, the DNA is TGTGCCATCAGGACCCGGGACAGGGCTCCCTACGAGCAGTACTTC.

The chain carries TRBV25-1 and TRBJ1-4; no reliable D call. The CDR3 is 12 residues long. Germline V gives CDR1 MGHDK, CDR2 SYGVNS. V was clipped by 6 bases and J by 4 bases, with 6 bases between them. This CDR3 reads CASRLDNEKLFF. CDR3 nucleotides: TGTGCCAGCAGACTCGATAATGAAAAACTGTTTTTT.

This clonotype was observed many times. The chain links TRBV11-2 to TRBJ1-5; D not certain. The V and J ends lost 5 bases and 3 bases respectively, with 14 bases between them. There are 15 residues in the CDR3. CDR1 and CDR2 from the germline V gene are SGHAT and FQNNGV. CDR3 in amino acids: CASSQERSPNQPQHF. The CDR3 DNA reads as TGTGCCAGCAGCCAGGAGAGGAGCCCCAATCAGCCCCAGCATTTT.

The gene calls are TRBV20-1 and TRBJ1-2; 8 nucleotides align to TRBD1. CDR3 length equals 11 residues. Looked up from germline, CDR1 is DFQATT and CDR2 is SNEGSKA (reference sequence). The trim removed 5 bases at V and 8 bases at J, leaving 4 bases unmatched. DNA for the CDR3: TGCAGTGCTGGACAGGGTTACGGCTACACCTTC. Protein product: CSAGQGYGYTF.

Comment on this clonotype: Since a much larger clone is just one base distant, this may be a read error. The chain combines TRBV7-8 with TRBJ2-7; D tentatively reads TRBD1 or TRBD2 (5 bases each). The CDR3 extends over 15 amino acids. Germline V lookup: CDR1 SGHVS, CDR2 FQNEAQ. Trimming removed 0 bases from V and 3 bases from J, with 12 bases in between. The CDR3 bases are TGTGCCAGCAGCTTAGCGGGGACCGATCTCTACGAGCAGTACTTC. Its translation: CASSLAGTDLYEQYF.

This clonotype was detected only once. V is TRBV20-1 and J is TRBJ2-5; TRBD1 matches at 9 bases. Germline V CDR1 and CDR2: DFQATT, SNEGSKA (reference sequence). The V segment lost 6 bases and the J segment 3 bases; nucleotides outside the gene matches: 8. The CDR3 is made up of 14 amino acids. The CDR3 loop is CSAEVGQGKETQYF. CDR3 DNA sequence: TGCAGTGCCGAAGTGGGACAGGGCAAAGAGACCCAGTACTTC.

This clonotype turned up a few times. The rearrangement joins TRBV20-1 to TRBJ1-5; D ambiguous. CDR1 DFQATT and CDR2 SNEGSKA come from the germline V gene (reference sequence). Trimming cost V 3 bases and J 2 bases, with 8 bases left between them. This CDR3 is 13 amino acids long. CDR3 sequence reads: CSARAFGNQPQHF. The CDR3 bases are TGCAGTGCTAGGGCGTTCGGCAATCAGCCCCAGCATTTT.

The chain uses TRBV6-4 and TRBJ1-1; a possible D gene is TRBD1 (6 bases). The V end was cut by 2 bases, the J end by 2 bases, with 12 bases between. CDR3 size: 15 residues. Germline lookup yields CDR1 MRHNA and CDR2 SNTAGT. The CDR3 loop reads CASSDEWTANTEAFF. The CDR3 DNA follows: TGTGCCAGCAGTGACGAATGGACAGCCAACACTGAAGCTTTCTTT.

This clonotype has at least ten counts. The chain joins TRBV5-1 to TRBJ1-2; TRBD1 matches at 9 bases. Per the germline V gene, CDR1 is SGHRS and CDR2 is YFSETQ. V lost 0 bases to trimming and J lost 4 bases; unmatched junction nucleotides: 7. The CDR3 spans 16 residues. DNA of the CDR3: TGCGCCAGCAGCTTGGAGGGACAGGGTCCGGTCTATGGCTACACCTTC. Protein sequence: CASSLEGQGPVYGYTF. Based on the CDR3 plus reference TRBV5-1 and TRBJ1-2, the full variable domain is KAGVTQTPRYLIKTRGQQVTLSCSPISGHRSVSWYQQTPGQGLQFLFEYFSETQRNKGNFPGRFSGRQFSNSRSEMNVSTLELGDSALYLCASSLEGQGPVYGYTFGSGTRLTVV.

In its sample, this clonotype was seen many times. The chain combines TRBV12-3 or TRBV12-4 with TRBJ1-6; no reliable D call. The CDR3 totals 14 residues. Trimming removed 5 bases from V and 8 bases from J, with 13 bases in between. The CDR3 region is CASSRGILDSPLHF. The CDR3 DNA is TGTGCCAGCAGTCGCGGAATCCTGGATTCACCCCTCCACTTT.

V usage is TRBV25-1 and J usage is TRBJ1-4; D possibly corresponds to TRBD1 (5 bases). V shed 7 bases and J shed 3 bases, with 15 bases lying between them. The CDR3 runs to 15 residues. The germline V gene has CDR1 MGHDK and CDR2 SYGVNS. CDR3 DNA: TGTGCCAGCAAGTCCCCCGGGACTCCTAATGAAAAACTGTTTTTT. Translated, it gives CASKSPGTPNEKLFF.

This clonotype has more than one count but fewer than ten. The rearrangement uses TRBV3-1 and TRBJ2-7; 7 bases map to TRBD1. Germline V gene lookup returns CDR1 LGHDT and CDR2 YNNKEL (reference sequence). This CDR3 comprises 14 residues. With 0 bases clipped from V and 11 bases from J, the junction kept 10 bases outside the gene matches. CDR3 protein: CASSQEGSDRREYF. The CDR3 DNA reads as TGTGCCAGCAGCCAAGAGGGTTCGGACAGGAGAGAGTACTTC.

This clonotype turned up a few times. The CDR3 nucleotides are TGTGCCAGCACCCCCAGGGGACTTACCACCGGGGAGCTGTTTTTT. It yields the protein CASTPRGLTTGELFF. The V gene is TRBV12-3 or TRBV12-4, the J gene TRBJ2-2; D might be TRBD1 or TRBD2, each matching 6 bases. Trimming cost V 7 bases and J 4 bases, with 16 bases left between them. This CDR3 is built from 15 residues.

The chain employs TRBV19 and TRBJ2-7, with 7 nucleotides matching TRBD2. Germline assignment: CDR1 LNHDA and CDR2 SQIVND (reference sequence). V dropped 8 bases and J dropped 7; count of bases not matched to a gene: 14. The CDR3 is made up of 14 amino acids. The CDR3 DNA reads TGTGCCAGTTCATCCGGGACTAACACCGGGGAGCAGTACTTC. Translation: CASSSGTNTGEQYF.

The gene calls are TRBV7-2 and TRBJ2-3, with 11 nucleotides matching TRBD2. V trimming: 4 bases; J trimming: 2 bases; junction bases outside the gene matches: 5. This CDR3 contains 16 residues. Germline V gives CDR1 SGHTA, CDR2 FQGNSA. This CDR3 reads CASSYSTSGDTDTQYF. DNA of the CDR3: TGTGCCAGCAGCTACTCGACTAGCGGGGACACAGATACGCAGTATTTT.